This T cell receptor (beta chain) comes out of a study of blood T cell repertoires in COVID-19. V dropped 1 base and J dropped 7 bases, with 7 bases sitting between them. CDR3 size: 12 residues. Looked up from germline, CDR1 is SEHNR and CDR2 is FQNEAQ (reference sequence). Here immunoSEQ multiplex PCR was the method, and the copy in TCRdb shows in-frame clones only, minus some. The sample carries roughly 230,000 clones, 70% to 90% recorded once. The V call is TRBV7-9, the J call TRBJ1-1; no definite D call. The sample consisted of peripheral blood. The sequence came from a man between 35 and 55 years old with acute or convalescent COVID-19. The CDR3 DNA follows: TGTGCCAGCAGCTTAGAGCGGGGTGAAGCTTTCTTT. Protein: CASSLERGEAFF. The variable domain in full, completed from reference TRBV7-9 and TRBJ1-1, reads DTGVSQNPRHKITKRGQNVTFRCDPISEHNRLYWYRQTLGQGPEFLTYFQNEAQLEKSRLLSDRFSAERPKGSFSTLEIQRTEQGDSAMYLCASSLERGEAFFGQGTRLTVV.